These 30 T cell receptor beta chains originate from one sample sequenced in a study of CD4 and CD8 cells across lung adenocarcinoma regions. TCRdb reprocessed the PCR reads with MiXCR, giving one entry per CDR3 protein. The sample lists around 20,000 distinct CDR3 sequences; roughly half were seen once. Sequencing input: CD8+ T cells from the center of a lung tumor. Receptors were obtained from a female donor with lung adenocarcinoma. The CD4 and CD8 labels of this study may be unreliable.

This clonotype was seen a handful of times. The gene calls are TRBV6-1 and TRBJ2-1, with D uncertain. Trimming removed 3 bases at V and 10 bases at J, with 7 bases between. The CDR3 is made up of 11 amino acids. Germline CDR1 and CDR2: MNHNS and SASEGT. Written as DNA, the CDR3 is TGTGCCAGCAGTGACAGATACGAGCAGTTCTTC. Amino acids: CASSDRYEQFF.

This clonotype came up a few times. The CDR3: CASSRVASGGNQETQYF. CDR3 nucleotides: TGCGCCAGCAGCCGGGTTGCTAGCGGGGGAAACCAAGAGACCCAGTACTTC. The rearrangement uses TRBV4-3 and TRBJ2-5; 10 bases align to TRBD2. Germline values: CDR1 LGHNA, CDR2 YSLEER. V lost 4 bases and J lost 0; bases outside the gene matches: 8. This CDR3 spans 17 amino acids.

The CDR3 nucleotides read TGTGCCAGCAGCCAAGATGTCGCGAACAGGAACACCGGGGAGCTGTTTTTT. It specifies CASSQDVANRNTGELFF. The rearrangement uses TRBV4-2 and TRBJ2-2; D remains ambiguous. Trimming pared 0 bases from V and 1 base from J, leaving 12 bases between. Germline V lookup: CDR1 LGHNA, CDR2 YNFKEQ. CDR3 size: 17 residues.

This clonotype appeared many times. The chain carries TRBV6-1 and TRBJ2-7; D is possibly TRBD1 or TRBD2 (6 bases each). V was pared by 6 bases and J by 9 bases, with 12 bases between. The CDR3 runs to 11 residues. The germline gives CDR1 MNHNS, CDR2 SASEGT. The CDR3 protein is CASRAGGRQYF. CDR3 bases: TGTGCCAGCAGGGCCGGGGGCAGGCAGTACTTC.

As to this clonotype: At one boundary the junction diverges from the germline segment, which might be a read error. The V and J genes are TRBV27 and TRBJ2-4; 7 bases match TRBD2. CDR3 length: 16 amino acids. Germline CDR1 MNHEY, CDR2 SMNVEV (reference sequence). The CDR3 is CACSASGETSKNIQYF. The CDR3 DNA reads TGTGCGTGCAGCGCCTCGGGGGAGACTAGCAAAAATATTCAGTACTTC.

This CDR3 reads CASSRTGFEQFF. The CDR3 DNA reads as TGTGCCAGCAGCCGGACAGGGTTTGAGCAGTTCTTC. The genes are TRBV6-1 and TRBJ2-1; 8 nucleotides match TRBD1. Germline CDR1 reads MNHNS; CDR2 reads SASEGT. The CDR3 sequence is 12 residues long. J gave up 9 bases and V 6 bases, and 4 bases lay outside the gene matches.

The chain carries TRBV7-2 and TRBJ2-3; D unresolved. Germline-derived CDR1 and CDR2 are SGHTA and FQGNSA. V shed 0 bases and J shed 1 base, with 8 bases lying between them. CDR3 length equals 15 residues. CDR3 protein: CASSLASRGTDTQYF. Here the CDR3 DNA reads TGTGCCAGCAGCTTAGCTTCTCGGGGCACAGATACGCAGTATTTT.

This clonotype qualifies as medium-sized. J is TRBJ1-4 and V is TRBV27; no clear D. CDR3 length: 14 amino acids. Trimming left V 7 bases short and J 4 bases short, with 13 bases between. Germline V lookup: CDR1 MNHEY, CDR2 SMNVEV (reference sequence). CDR3 sequence (DNA): TGTGCCAGCACTACGCGGCAGTTTAATGAAAAACTGTTTTTT. Its protein is CASTTRQFNEKLFF.

This sequence joins TRBV28 and TRBJ2-7; no firm D call. Per germline, CDR1 MDHEN and CDR2 SYDVKM. The CDR3 extends over 13 amino acids. Trimming pared 6 bases from V and 0 bases from J, leaving 9 bases between. The CDR3 protein is CASRTWSSYEQYF. The CDR3 nucleotides read TGTGCCAGCAGGACCTGGAGCTCCTACGAGCAGTACTTC.

This clonotype was detected a few times. The V and J genes are TRBV7-2 and TRBJ2-1; no reliable D call. V dropped 1 base and J dropped 10 bases, with 11 bases sitting between them. Germline CDR1 and CDR2: SGHTA and FQGNSA. This CDR3 region has 13 residues. The CDR3 spells CASSLGTAYEQFF. The CDR3 DNA reads as TGTGCCAGCAGCTTAGGAACAGCCTACGAGCAGTTCTTC.

The gene calls are TRBV6-5 and TRBJ1-1, with D possibly matching TRBD1 (5 bases). Trimming removed 4 bases at V and 4 bases at J, with 13 bases between. Looked up from germline, CDR1 is MNHEY and CDR2 is SVGAGI. This CDR3 contains 14 residues. CDR3 nucleotide sequence: TGTGCCAGCAGTTCGCGGCGGGGGGGCACTGAAGCTTTCTTT. It codes for CASSSRRGGTEAFF.

The rearrangement joins TRBV7-6 to TRBJ2-1, with 12 bases identical to TRBD2. CDR1 and CDR2 (germline): SGHVS, FNYEAQ. V lost 1 base to trimming and J lost 9 bases; unmatched junction nucleotides: 4. The CDR3 sequence is 15 residues long. CDR3 in amino acids: CASSLVASGRGEQFF. The CDR3, as DNA: TGTGCCAGCAGCTTAGTTGCTAGCGGGAGGGGTGAGCAGTTCTTC.

This clonotype has more than one count but fewer than ten. This chain connects TRBV6-2 or TRBV6-3 to TRBJ2-3; D possibly matches TRBD1 or TRBD2 (7 bases each). CDR1 and CDR2 (germline): MNHEY, SVGEGT. The CDR3 consists of 17 residues. The V gene lost 0 bases and the J gene lost 2 bases, with 15 bases spanning the gap. CDR3 amino acids: CASSYSKQGRATDTQYF. CDR3 sequence (DNA): TGTGCCAGCAGTTACTCGAAACAGGGGAGGGCCACAGATACGCAGTATTTT.

The V gene is TRBV27, the J gene TRBJ2-3, with 7 bases matching TRBD2. In germline, CDR1 is MNHEY, CDR2 SMNVEV (reference sequence). The V and J ends lost 5 bases and 1 base, in that order; junction bases with no gene match: 0. The CDR3 consists of 13 residues. CDR3 residues: CASSRGGTDTQYF. The CDR3 DNA reads TGTGCCAGCAGTCGGGGGGGCACAGATACGCAGTATTTT.

Of note for this clonotype: At one of its ends the junction is not consistent with the germline gene, which may arise from a read error. The chain carries TRBV27 and TRBJ2-4; 7 nucleotides agree with TRBD2. The CDR3 is 16 amino acids. The germline V gene has CDR1 MNHEY and CDR2 SMNVEV (reference sequence). The CDR3 sequence is CASSLTGGRAKDTQYF. The CDR3 DNA reads TGTGCGAGCAGTCTCACGGGCGGGAGAGCCAAAGATACGCAGTACTTC.

By share, this clonotype ranks as medium-sized. J is TRBJ2-5 and V is TRBV6-1, with D maybe TRBD1 (6 bases). CDR3 length: 14 residues. CDR1 and CDR2 (germline): MNHNS, SASEGT. V shed 6 bases and J shed 5 bases, with 16 bases lying between them. CDR3 region: CASRVGAERETQYF. In DNA form, the CDR3 reads TGTGCCAGCAGAGTGGGGGCGGAAAGGGAGACCCAGTACTTC.

This clonotype was counted at least ten times. This chain uses TRBV27 with TRBJ2-3; the D gene could be TRBD1 or TRBD2 (6 bases each). The V end lost 5 bases, the J end lost 2 bases, and 14 bases lay between the germline ends. CDR1 and CDR2 from the germline V gene are MNHEY and SMNVEV (reference sequence). This CDR3 is 15 amino acids long. In nucleotides, the CDR3 is TGTGCCAGCAGTACCCCTGGGGGGCCCACAGATACGCAGTATTTT. This translates into CASSTPGGPTDTQYF.

This clonotype was recorded many times. The chain recombines TRBV6-1 with TRBJ2-3; D unclear. Germline V gene sequence: CDR1 MNHNS, CDR2 SASEGT. V was pared by 5 bases and J by 6 bases, with 9 bases between. The CDR3 length is 12 residues. CDR3 DNA: TGTGCCAGCAGTACCTCCAAGGATACGCAGTATTTT. It translates to CASSTSKDTQYF.

J is TRBJ2-1 and V is TRBV15; D not certain. TRBJ2-5 explains the end of the DNA better; the J call may be wrong. CDR1 and CDR2 from the germline V gene are LNHNV and YYDKDF (reference sequence). This CDR3 has 13 residues. CDR3: CATSNGFQETQYF. CDR3 DNA: TGTGCCACCAGCAACGGGTTCCAAGAGACCCAGTACTTC.

A few counts support this clonotype. A much larger clone sits a single nucleotide away, making a read error possible. V is TRBV7-9 and J is TRBJ2-1; 12 bases are a match to TRBD2. The end of the DNA is better explained by TRBJ2-7, so the J call may be wrong. There are 19 residues in the CDR3. Germline V gene data show CDR1 as SEHNR and CDR2 as FQNEAQ (reference sequence). CDR3 residues: CASSLGASGRERKYNEQYF. DNA for the CDR3: TGTGCCAGCAGCTTAGGGGCTAGCGGGAGGGAAAGGAAGTACAATGAGCAGTACTTC.

The rearrangement links TRBV6-1 to TRBJ2-4; 8 bases are a match to TRBD1. V dropped 6 bases and J dropped 0; count of bases not matched to a gene: 4. Germline CDR1 is MNHNS and CDR2 is SASEGT. This CDR3 contains 15 residues. The CDR3 reads CASRDRASAKNIQYF. The CDR3 DNA follows: TGTGCCAGCAGGGACAGGGCTTCAGCCAAAAACATTCAGTACTTC.

In regard to this clonotype: Compared with germline, one end of the junction differs, possibly owing to a read error. The gene calls are TRBV6-1 and TRBJ1-4, with D perhaps TRBD1 (6 bases). The CDR3 is 15 residues long. The germline gives CDR1 MNHNS, CDR2 SASEGT. The CDR3: CASRKTGREGENLYF. The CDR3 nucleotides are TGTGCCAGCAGGAAAACAGGGCGTGAGGGAGAAAACCTGTATTTT.

This clonotype is medium-sized (0.01 to 0.1%) by share. The chain uses TRBV6-5 and TRBJ2-2, with TRBD2 matching 12 bases. This CDR3 spans 16 amino acids. Looked up from germline, CDR1 is MNHEY and CDR2 is SVGAGI. V shed 6 bases, J shed 4 bases, and the junction held 6 bases outside the gene matches. In DNA, the CDR3 is TGTGCCAGCAGCCGGACTAGCGGGACAACCACCGGGGAGCTGTTTTTT. Translated: CASSRTSGTTTGELFF.

A few counts support this clonotype. The chain combines TRBV24-1 with TRBJ2-5, with D possibly being TRBD2 (7 bases). CDR1 and CDR2 (germline): KGHDR, SFDVKD. The CDR3 contains 15 residues. Trimming took off 5 bases at V and 4 bases at J, with 16 bases between the two ends. The CDR3 bases are TGTGCCACCAGTGTGGGCGGGGGCTACCCAGAGACCCAGTACTTC. It is translated as CATSVGGGYPETQYF.

This clonotype was picked up a small number of times. This chain's CDR3 is CASSSQKAQYF. For the CDR3, the DNA is TGTGCCAGCAGTTCTCAGAAGGCCCAGTACTTC. The rearrangement uses TRBV28 and TRBJ2-5; D not resolved. This CDR3 has 11 amino acids. Germline CDR1 reads MDHEN; CDR2 reads SYDVKM. Trimming took 4 bases from V and 9 from J, leaving 9 bases between them.

The V gene is TRBV6-5, the J gene TRBJ2-1, with TRBD2 as a possible D gene (6 bases). Deletions cut 0 bases from V and 3 bases from J, with 12 bases between. CDR3 length equals 16 residues. In germline, CDR1 is MNHEY, CDR2 SVGAGI. The CDR3 nucleotides read TGTGCCAGCAGTTACTCGATGGTAGCGGACTACAATGAGCAGTTCTTC. Protein sequence: CASSYSMVADYNEQFF.

The chain combines TRBV7-6 with TRBJ1-4; D is unclear. Germline CDR1 and CDR2: SGHVS and FNYEAQ. Trimming removed 7 bases at V and 8 bases at J, with 14 bases between. The CDR3 consists of 13 residues. The CDR3 nucleotides are TGTGCCAGCAACCAAGTCCGGGGAGAAAAACTGTTTTTT. Translated, it gives CASNQVRGEKLFF.

V usage is TRBV6-1 and J usage is TRBJ2-6; no clear D gene. Per the germline V gene, CDR1 is MNHNS and CDR2 is SASEGT. V lost 0 bases, J lost 0 bases, and 3 bases lay in between. This CDR3 contains 15 residues. CDR3 nucleotide sequence: TGTGCCAGCAGTGAAGCTAGCTCTGGGGCCAACGTCCTGACTTTC. It translates to CASSEASSGANVLTF.

V is TRBV6-1 and J is TRBJ2-1; D perhaps matches TRBD2 (5 bases). CDR1 and CDR2 (germline): MNHNS, SASEGT. With 6 bases removed from V and 0 bases from J, the gap between germline ends came to 21 bases. This CDR3 is built from 18 residues. Here the CDR3 DNA reads TGTGCCAGCAGCCCTTCCTGGTTTAGCGCCAGCTCCTACAATGAGCAGTTCTTC. This translates into CASSPSWFSASSYNEQFF.

The chain links TRBV6-5 to TRBJ2-1; TRBD1 aligns across 7 bases. Germline CDR1 reads MNHEY; CDR2 reads SVGAGI. Trimming at V came to 2 bases and at J to 12 bases, leaving 7 bases not matched to a gene. The CDR3 has 13 amino acids. This CDR3 reads CASSYEQGLGQFF. The CDR3 DNA reads as TGTGCCAGCAGTTACGAACAGGGGTTGGGGCAGTTCTTC.